Below are 13 T cell receptor beta chains sequenced from a single sample in a study of blood T cell repertoires in COVID-19. Sequencing used immunoSEQ multiplex PCR; TCRdb keeps in-frame clones, though not all of them. The table lists about 200,000 clones, roughly 81% of them singletons. Sequenced material: peripheral blood. The origin of the receptors is a woman between 50 and 59 years old with active or convalescent COVID-19.

This chain joins TRBV4-2 and TRBJ1-2; 8 bases are shared with TRBD1. This CDR3 is built from 16 residues. Trimming removed 1 base from V and 8 bases from J; junction bases left unmatched: 12. Germline CDR1 reads LGHNA; CDR2 reads YNFKEQ. CDR3 residues: CASSQGVFQGARGYTF. The CDR3 bases are TGTGCCAGCAGCCAAGGGGTATTTCAGGGGGCGCGGGGCTACACCTTC.

The chain links TRBV4-1 to TRBJ1-6; TRBD1 matches at 8 bases. The CDR3 sequence is 18 residues long. Germline lookup yields CDR1 MGHRA and CDR2 YSYEKL. The V gene end was trimmed by 3 bases and the J gene end by 7 bases; junction bases not matched to a gene: 14. Written as DNA, the CDR3 is TGCGCCAGCAGCCATAACCCCACAGGGGGATCGGCCAATTCACCCCTCCACTTT. Translating gives CASSHNPTGGSANSPLHF.

As regards this clone: The sample contains more than one DNA sequence encoding this CDR3. The CDR3 DNA sequence: TGTGCCAGCAGTCTGAACACCGGGGAGCTGTTTTTT. Translated: CASSLNTGELFF. J is TRBJ2-2 and V is TRBV9, with D unresolved. This CDR3 is 12 amino acids long. Germline-derived CDR1 and CDR2 are SGDLS and YYNGEE. The V end lost 5 bases, the J end lost 1 base, and 3 bases lay between the germline ends.

The chain joins TRBV15 to TRBJ2-1; D not certain. Germline CDR1 LNHNV, CDR2 YYDKDF (reference sequence). Trimming stripped 2 bases from V and 10 bases from J, with 12 bases between. The CDR3 is made up of 13 amino acids. The CDR3 DNA is TGTGCCACCAGCAGAAAGCTAGAGGCGGAGCAGTTCTTC. Its translation: CATSRKLEAEQFF.

This sequence joins TRBV18 and TRBJ2-4; D possibly corresponds to TRBD1 (6 bases). The V end lost 3 bases, the J end lost 8 bases, and 17 bases lay between the germline ends. The V gene's germline CDR1 is KGHSH and CDR2 LQKENI. The CDR3 consists of 15 residues. Here the CDR3 DNA reads TGTGCCAGCTCACCGGTCGCAGGGGTTTTGGACATTCAGTACTTC. As protein: CASSPVAGVLDIQYF.

This clone occurred a few times. The rearrangement uses TRBV2 and TRBJ1-2, with 8 bases matching TRBD1. Germline V gene data show CDR1 as SNHLY and CDR2 as FYNNEI. V shed 1 base and J 4 bases; nucleotides not matched to a gene: 5. The CDR3 loop spans 15 amino acids. The CDR3 region is CASSEGRTGRYGYTF. Here the CDR3 DNA reads TGTGCCAGCAGTGAAGGAAGGACAGGGCGCTATGGCTACACCTTC. Looking up the rest from reference TRBV2 and TRBJ1-2 gives the full variable domain: EPEVTQTPSHQVTQMGQEVILRCVPISNHLYFYWYRQILGQKVEFLVSFYNNEISEKSEIFDDQFSVERPDGSNFTLKIRSTKLEDSAMYFCASSEGRTGRYGYTFGSGTRLTVV.

This chain joins TRBV4-1 and TRBJ1-3, with D perhaps TRBD1 (5 bases). Germline V gene lookup returns CDR1 MGHRA and CDR2 YSYEKL. CDR3 length: 16 amino acids. V shed 1 base and J shed 3 bases, with 13 bases lying between them. Here the CDR3 DNA reads TGCGCCAGCAGCCAAGGAGGAAAGGGGTATGGAAACACCATATATTTT. It translates to CASSQGGKGYGNTIYF.

The gene calls are TRBV11-3 and TRBJ2-1, with 10 bases identical to TRBD1. V dropped 5 bases and J dropped 2; count of bases not matched to a gene: 6. The germline V gene has CDR1 SGHNT and CDR2 YENEEA. CDR3 length equals 16 residues. CDR3 residues: CASSPTGTGAYNEQFF. The CDR3 region has the DNA TGTGCCAGCAGCCCAACCGGGACAGGGGCCTACAATGAGCAGTTCTTC.

This chain links TRBV28 with TRBJ1-6, with D uncertain. Germline V CDR1 and CDR2: MDHEN, SYDVKM. The V end was cut by 6 bases, the J end by 5 bases, with 17 bases between. This CDR3 comprises 16 residues. The CDR3 DNA is TGTGCCAGCAGACCCCCGGGTTCCCAGAATAATTCACCCCTCCACTTT. It specifies CASRPPGSQNNSPLHF.

The chain is built from TRBV1 and TRBJ2-1; no check of the table's D call, TRBD2, against the DNA was made. TRBV1 is a pseudogene locus. There are 15 residues in the CDR3. The CDR3 is CTSSQATSGSTEQFF. CDR3 sequence (DNA): TGCACCAGCAGCCAGGCCACTAGCGGGAGCACTGAGCAGTTCTTC.

The rearrangement uses TRBV19 and TRBJ2-6; D might be TRBD1 (5 bases). The CDR3 loop spans 15 amino acids. Trimming took off 4 bases at V and 0 bases at J, with 7 bases between the two ends. The germline V gene encodes CDR1 LNHDA and CDR2 SQIVND (reference sequence). Here the CDR3 reads CASSTGISGANVLTF. The CDR3 DNA reads TGTGCCAGTAGTACAGGGATCTCTGGGGCCAACGTCCTGACTTTC.

V usage is TRBV18 and J usage is TRBJ2-1; 8 bases line up with TRBD2. The CDR3 consists of 15 residues. CDR1 is KGHSH, CDR2 LQKENI, per germline. V trimming: 6 bases; J trimming: 6 bases; junction bases outside the gene matches: 10. The CDR3 bases are TGTGCCAGCTCCCCGGGACTAGTGGACTTCAATGAGCAGTTCTTC. Protein product: CASSPGLVDFNEQFF.

The DNA of the CDR3 is TGCGCCAGCCAAGCCCCAGATACGCAGTATTTT. As protein: CASQAPDTQYF. This chain links TRBV10-1 with TRBJ2-3; D not certain. Germline loops: CDR1 WNHNN, CDR2 SYGVQD (reference sequence). This CDR3 spans 11 amino acids. V was pared by 8 bases and J by 4 bases, with 7 bases between.